This is a list of T cell receptor beta chains from one sample in a study of immune heterogeneity within non-small cell lung tumors. Each CDR3 protein is one row after TCRdb ran MiXCR on the multiplex PCR reads. The table shows 7,000 to 8,000 distinct CDR3 sequences, with under 25% occurring only once. The sample consisted of lung tumor tissue. Receptors were obtained from a man in his 60s with non-small cell lung cancer. CDR3s include the opening cysteine and the closing phenylalanine or tryptophan. D genes are given only for firm matches. Expanded clones get a size class; other rows say once, few or many, or leave the size out.

v_gene	len	j_gene	d_gene	abundance	CDR3aa	CDR3nt
TRBV20-1	15	TRBJ2-3	-	few	CSASRALEDTDTQYF	TGCAGTGCCTCCCGGGCCCTAGAGGACACAGATACGCAGTATTTT
TRBV10-3	13	TRBJ2-3	TRBD1	many	CAISVQGTDTQYF	TGTGCCATCAGTGTACAGGGGACAGATACGCAGTATTTT
TRBV5-1	14	TRBJ2-5	-	many	CASSLGAAQETQYF	TGCGCCAGCAGCTTGGGCGCGGCGCAAGAGACCCAGTACTTC
TRBV9	17	TRBJ2-5	TRBD2	-	CASSPNSGRACVETQYF	TGCGCCAGCAGCCCCAATAGCGGGAGGGCCTGCGTAGAGACCCAGTACTTC
TRBV6-5	14	TRBJ1-2	TRBD1	medium-sized	CASSTPDRGRGYTF	TGTGCCAGCAGTACCCCGGACAGGGGGCGTGGCTACACCTTC
TRBV18	12	TRBJ2-1	TRBD1	medium-sized	CASSPGGNEQFF	TGTGCCAGCTCCCCAGGGGGCAATGAGCAGTTCTTC
TRBV6-1	17	TRBJ2-3	TRBD2	medium-sized	CASSDGTSSVFTDTQYF	TGTGCCAGCAGTGATGGGACTAGTTCGGTTTTTACAGATACGCAGTATTTT
TRBV10-3	13	TRBJ2-2	-	medium-sized	CAISETYTGELFF	TGTGCCATCAGTGAAACTTACACCGGGGAGCTGTTTTTT
TRBV9	17	TRBJ2-1	TRBD2	many	CASSARLAGGPYNEQFF	TGTGCCAGCAGCGCCCGACTAGCGGGAGGTCCTTACAATGAGCAGTTCTTC
TRBV9	17	TRBJ2-3	TRBD2	many	CASTRGGTSGSTDTQYF	TGTGCCAGCACGAGGGGTGGGACTAGCGGGAGTACAGATACGCAGTATTTT
TRBV9	12	TRBJ2-3	-	medium-sized	CASSVLSDTQYF	TGTGCCAGCAGCGTTCTATCAGATACGCAGTATTTT
TRBV18	12	TRBJ2-5	-	-	CASSRDQETQYF	TGTGCCAGCTCAAGGGACCAAGAGACCCAGTACTTC
TRBV20-1	11	TRBJ2-1	-	many	CSARAVNEQFF	TGCAGTGCTAGAGCTGTCAATGAGCAGTTCTTC
TRBV3-1	16	TRBJ2-1	TRBD2	many	CASRPGLAGGYNEQFF	TGTGCCAGTCGACCGGGACTAGCGGGAGGGTACAATGAGCAGTTCTTC
TRBV5-4	14	TRBJ2-1	TRBD2	once	CASSLTSGSDEQFF	TGTGCCAGCAGTTTGACTAGCGGGAGCGATGAGCAGTTCTTC
TRBV18	16	TRBJ2-1	-	many	CASSPLGGIGYNEQFF	TGTGCCAGCTCACCATTAGGCGGGATAGGCTACAATGAGCAGTTCTTC
TRBV19	15	TRBJ1-5	-	medium-sized	CASSIYPLRDQPQHF	TGTGCCAGTAGTATATATCCATTAAGGGATCAGCCCCAGCATTTT
TRBV12-3/TRBV12-4	16	TRBJ2-3	TRBD2	medium-sized	CASTLGEGLVTDTQYF	TGTGCCAGCACCTTGGGGGAGGGGCTGGTCACAGATACGCAGTATTTT
TRBV12-3/TRBV12-4	16	TRBJ1-3	-	many	CASSLEFYGVGNTIYF	TGTGCCAGCAGCCTTGAGTTTTACGGAGTAGGAAACACCATATATTTT
TRBV9	16	TRBJ2-2	-	medium-sized	CASSVWSLAGTGELFF	TGTGCCAGCAGCGTATGGTCGCTAGCAGGAACCGGGGAGCTGTTTTTT
TRBV5-1	15	TRBJ1-1	-	many	CASSLMKGYSTEAFF	TGCGCCAGCAGCCTTATGAAGGGGTATAGCACTGAAGCTTTCTTT
TRBV19	16	TRBJ2-7	TRBD1	medium-sized	CASSINSRQGIHEQYF	TGTGCCAGTAGTATCAATTCGAGACAGGGTATCCACGAGCAGTACTTC
TRBV6-1	13	TRBJ1-6	-	medium-sized	CASSSWLNSPLHF	TGTGCCAGCAGCTCTTGGTTGAATTCACCCCTCCACTTT
TRBV19	14	TRBJ2-5	TRBD1	many	CASSNRQGQETQYF	TGTGCCAGTAGTAACCGACAGGGACAAGAGACCCAGTACTTC
TRBV20-1	13	TRBJ1-5	-	many	CSARYRADQPQHF	TGCAGTGCTAGATACAGAGCGGATCAGCCCCAGCATTTT
TRBV5-6	13	TRBJ2-3	-	medium-sized	CASSFLGTDTQYF	TGTGCCAGCAGCTTTTTGGGGACAGATACGCAGTATTTT
TRBV6-1	16	TRBJ2-3	TRBD2	many	CASSDYGTSNTDTQYF	TGTGCCAGCAGTGATTATGGGACTAGCAACACAGATACGCAGTATTTT
TRBV6-1	15	TRBJ2-1	TRBD1	medium-sized	CASSKPGQNYNEQFF	TGTGCCAGCAGTAAACCGGGACAGAATTACAATGAGCAGTTCTTC
TRBV27	13	TRBJ2-7	TRBD1	many	CASRADRDNEQYF	TGTGCCAGCAGAGCCGACAGGGACAACGAGCAGTACTTC